What follows are 3 T cell receptor beta chains derived from one specimen sequenced in a study of shared clonotypes between healthy human individuals. The naive CD8 population came from CD45RO-negative cells selected for CCR7, without terminally differentiated effector memory CD45RA+ cells. Some clones are missing from TCRdb's copy, which holds only in-frame ones; the method was immunoSEQ multiplex PCR. The data contain about 2 million clones, about 95% of them singletons. Sequencing used naive CD8+ T cells sorted from blood. The source of these receptors is a man between 18 and 35 years old in good health.

Points on this clone: Other DNA sequences in the same sample also yield this CDR3. This sequence joins TRBV5-6 and TRBJ1-1; 7 nucleotides match TRBD1. CDR3 length: 15 amino acids. The ends lost 0 bases at V and 0 bases at J; junction bases unmatched: 2. Germline CDR1 and CDR2: SGHDT and YYEEEE. CDR3 sequence: CASSLGTGVNTEAFF. The CDR3 nucleotides read TGTGCCAGCAGCTTGGGAACAGGGGTGAACACTGAAGCTTTCTTT.

In DNA form, the CDR3 reads TGTGCCAGCACTGTGACAGGGGCCCCCTACGAGCAGTACTTC. Amino acids: CASTVTGAPYEQYF. This rearrangement joins TRBV6-6 to TRBJ2-7; 8 bases map to TRBD1. J was trimmed by 2 bases and V by 7 bases; bases with no gene match: 7. Germline lookup yields CDR1 MNHNY and CDR2 SVGAGI (reference sequence). The CDR3 covers 14 residues.

The chain joins TRBV5-4 to TRBJ2-3; the D is unclear. This CDR3 comprises 14 residues. V lost 2 bases to trimming and J lost 4 bases, with 11 bases between them. Germline CDR1 reads SGHNT; CDR2 reads YYREEE (reference sequence). CDR3: CASSLSPGSDTQYF. CDR3 in DNA: TGTGCCAGCAGCTTATCCCCGGGTTCAGATACGCAGTATTTT.